This TCR beta chain was obtained from a study of T cells in Graves' hyperthyroidism and ophthalmopathy. In the study overall: Peripheral blood was taken when the disease was first diagnosed, before any treatment began.

RNA transcripts served as the template for amplifying TCR beta CDR3 regions. The HTBI primer set drove a first-round RT-PCR of the TCR CDR3. From the multiplex PCR reads, TCRdb called clonotypes with MiXCR, one entry per CDR3 protein. Of about 560,000 distinct CDR3 sequences in the sample, 16% were seen once. About this clonotype itself: Its specificity is unknown.

Fresh peripheral blood, roughly 10 ml of it, supplied the PBMCs. Study-wide findings and caveats: Through a model of 13 V-J features, ophthalmopathy was separated from stable hyperthyroidism. Blood also held most thyroid clonotypes expanded beyond 0.001.

Germline CDR1 is SQVTM and CDR2 is ANQGSEA. CDR3 length equals 12 residues. Germline trimming cut 4 bases from V and 3 bases from J; bases unmatched to any gene: 2. Sequenced material: blood. This clonotype was sampled from a woman aged 18-35 years with Graves' hyperthyroidism. The chain recombines TRBV29-1 with TRBJ2-7, with 8 bases that match TRBD1. DNA of the CDR3: TGCAGCGTTGCCGACAGGGGCTACGAGCAGTACTTC. Amino acids: CSVADRGYEQYF.